This TCR beta chain was identified in a study of shared clonotypes between healthy human individuals (dated by TCRdb to 2020 to 2021). Regarding the research as a whole: A few men and a couple of women, aged 18 to 49 years, made up the cohort. Per donor, three plates each were used for CD4 naive and CD4 memory, two for CD8 naive, and one for CD8 memory. The study deeply sequenced blood TCR repertoires of several healthy adults to estimate repertoire size and the extent of clonotype sharing between individuals. Different laboratories and diverse techniques were used to prepare libraries and sequence TCR repertoires, to increase sequencing depth and limit assay-specific biases. Between about 0.85 and 9.5 billion PBMCs per donor were obtained by leukapheresis.

CD8 naive samples consisted of CD45RO-negative cells that were positively selected for CCR7, yielding a CD45RA+CCR7+ population without TemRA cells. The donors were healthy, HIV-negative adults with no recently reported acute infections or vaccinations. Only Caucasian adults living in Nashville, Tennessee, USA were represented among the donors. After blood collection by leukapheresis, PBMCs were isolated using Ficoll-Histopaque density gradient centrifugation and then cryopreserved in the vapor phase of liquid nitrogen. Purity and quantity of every magnetically sorted T cell population were checked by analytical flow cytometry. Each sorted fraction had its genomic DNA isolated and then quantified by UV absorbance on a Nanodrop 2000c. For CDR1 and CDR2, the germline V gene lists SNHLY and FYNNEI. Counted from cysteine to phenylalanine, this CDR3 has 14 amino acids. The only DNA kept is the CDR3, 42 bases in frame from the first base. Trimming at the junction amounts to 6 bases on V and 5 bases on J, and the germline ends lie 14 bases apart.

Study-level results and caveats: Sampling was limited to blood, and TCR repertoires in tissue likely differ from TCR repertoires in blood. Incomplete sequencing was indicated by rarefaction of sorted-subset datasets, despite the large sequencing depth. Larger estimated clonotype richness was generally found for naive subsets than for memory subsets. Pairwise subsampling led to the expectation that sequencing depth would affect the degree of clonotype sharing among donors. Compared with non-shared clonotypes, clonotypes shared by all four sorted-subset donors had higher generation probabilities. Sharing across a few donors was observed for about 4.8% of naive CD4, 3% to 3.5% of naive CD8, over 2% of memory CD4, and over 0.3% of memory CD8 clonotypes. The genetic and exposure-history diversity represented was limited by the small number of donors.

As regards this clone: Its antigen is unknown. No base qualities exist here, and no much larger clone lies one base off it.

Using the deep immunoSEQ assay, multiplex PCR amplified TCR CDR3 regions from genomic DNA. Extracted genomic DNA from each cell subset was distributed evenly across all wells of several immunoSEQ 96-well plates, and each plate was treated as a replicate. For sorted subsets, 200 to 250 ng of genomic DNA, equivalent to some 30,000 T cell genomes, went into each replicate PCR. Purified libraries were quantified with a Qubit 3.0 fluorometer, sized on a Bioanalyzer 2100, and re-quantified with the KAPA Library Quantification kit. Every immunoSEQ 96-well plate was sequenced on a dedicated single-read 150-cycle Illumina NextSeq 550 flow cell. In the original analysis: Because the immunoSEQ output held only junctional sequences and lacked quality scores, the filtering could not match the filtering applied to full-length reads. Sequences were annotated with PyIR, a Python wrapper for IgBLAST v1.9, and V/J genes and CDR3 were assigned using IMGT germline references. Reads were removed for weak V/J assignments (E-value above 1e-6), missing CDR3, stop codons, out-of-frame junctions, or ambiguous translated residues. V3J clonotypes were defined by identical inferred V gene, J gene, and CDR3 amino acid sequence. Percentage overlap between repertoires was calculated by dividing the number of shared unique clonotypes by the size of the smaller repertoire. Richness of each repertoire was evaluated using RTK rarefaction, the Chao1 estimator, and Recon v2.1 estimates of unobserved clonotypes. For all TCRbeta clonotypes obtained by the gDNA method from a handful of donors, generation probabilities were computed with OLGA. TCRdb carries this immuneACCESS record with in-frame sequences only. Its versions omit some clonotypes, under half of them owing to an unresolved V gene in the studies checked, with the rest unexplained. That table gives V, J and clone size, and the DNA gave D and trimming. In this sample the table shows roughly 2,000,000 clones, about 94% of which occur a single time. Approximately 1% of the sample belongs to the ten largest clones.

The sample was naive CD8+ T cells sorted from blood. The cell subset or site label on this specimen signifies: CD45RA+CCR7+. The V and J genes are TRBV2 and TRBJ1-5; the best D guess is TRBD1, with 5 bases matching. The TCR was taken from a man aged 18 to 30 in good health. The DNA sequence reads TGTGCCAGCAGCCCCAGGGAGGACTATCAGCCCCAGCATTTT. This sequence encodes CASSPREDYQPQHF.